This TCR beta chain was identified during a study of technical replicates of blood from a handful of donors. This table comes from immunoSEQ multiplex PCR, and its TCRdb copy is limited to in-frame clones, with some not included. The sample holds 60,000 to 80,000 clones, about 91% seen once. V shed 5 bases, J shed 4 bases, and the junction held 3 bases outside the gene matches. This CDR3 contains 15 residues. The germline V gene encodes CDR1 MNHEY and CDR2 SVGAGI. The sample was T cells isolated from PBMCs. The rearrangement uses TRBV6-5 and TRBJ2-2, with 11 bases fitting TRBD1. The receptor was derived from a human donor in good health. The CDR3: CASSHGTGGTGELFF. CDR3 in DNA: TGTGCCAGCAGTCACGGGACAGGGGGCACCGGGGAGCTGTTTTTT.